This is a list of T cell receptor beta chains from one sample in a study of PD-1 blockade in classical Hodgkin lymphoma. TCRdb's table, derived via immunoSEQ multiplex PCR, lists solely in-frame clones and lacks some. The sample yields fewer than 20,000 clones, roughly 80% seen once. The sample in question was peripheral blood mononuclear cells (PBMCs), obtained at baseline. The receptors here all came from a human donor with classical Hodgkin lymphoma. Each CDR3 is given with its conserved first and last residue. Each record gives: V gene, J gene, clone size, D gene, CDR3 DNA, CDR3 protein. A D gene is named only where the DNA matches it firmly. Part of the rows lack a size; the others show once, few, many or a class for expanded clones.

v_gene: TRBV27
j_gene: TRBJ1-4
abundance: -
d_gene: TRBD1
CDR3nt: TGTGCCAGCAGTACGGACAGGGGAAGGGAAAAACTGTTTTTT
CDR3aa: CASSTDRGREKLFF

v_gene: TRBV4-1
j_gene: TRBJ1-4
abundance: -
d_gene: -
CDR3nt: TGCGCCAGCACCTTCCTGGCGGTCACAGCCTCAACTAATGAAAAACTGTTTTTT
CDR3aa: CASTFLAVTASTNEKLFF

v_gene: TRBV9
j_gene: TRBJ2-3
abundance: -
d_gene: TRBD1
CDR3nt: TGTGCCAGCAGCCGTAACTCAGGGGGGCAGTATTTT
CDR3aa: CASSRNSGGQYF

v_gene: TRBV5-1
j_gene: TRBJ2-3
abundance: -
d_gene: -
CDR3nt: TGCGCCAGCAGCTGGGCCTCAATAGATACGCAGTATTTT
CDR3aa: CASSWASIDTQYF

v_gene: TRBV5-8
j_gene: TRBJ1-2
abundance: once
d_gene: -
CDR3nt: TGTGCCAGCAGCCCCTTGCTTTCCTATGGCTACACCTTC
CDR3aa: CASSPLLSYGYTF

v_gene: TRBV14
j_gene: TRBJ2-1
abundance: few
d_gene: TRBD1
CDR3nt: TGTGCCAGCAGCTCTATGAGGACCGGGACAGGGTGGTCCCTACTAAACAATGAGCAGTTCTTC
CDR3aa: CASSSMRTGTGWSLLNNEQFF

v_gene: TRBV6-1
j_gene: TRBJ1-1
abundance: -
d_gene: -
CDR3nt: TGTGCCAGCAGTTTTGAAACTGAAGCTTTCTTT
CDR3aa: CASSFETEAFF

v_gene: TRBV19
j_gene: TRBJ2-7
abundance: -
d_gene: -
CDR3nt: TGTGCCAGTAGTAGGCCGGGTCCCTCCTACGAGCAGTACTTC
CDR3aa: CASSRPGPSYEQYF

v_gene: TRBV4-1
j_gene: TRBJ2-1
abundance: -
d_gene: -
CDR3nt: TGCGCCAGCAGCCAAGATCAACACAATGAGCAGTTCTTC
CDR3aa: CASSQDQHNEQFF

v_gene: TRBV2
j_gene: TRBJ1-6
abundance: -
d_gene: -
CDR3nt: TGTGCCAGCAGTGAATTGGGAGGAAGGTCACCCCTCCACTTT
CDR3aa: CASSELGGRSPLHF

v_gene: TRBV4-1
j_gene: TRBJ2-2
abundance: -
d_gene: -
CDR3nt: TGCGCCAGCAGCCCCGGGGTTGATAACGGGGAGCTGTTTTTT
CDR3aa: CASSPGVDNGELFF

v_gene: TRBV5-1
j_gene: TRBJ1-6
abundance: -
d_gene: TRBD1
CDR3nt: TGCGCCAGCAGCTTTAATCAGGGACAGGGGGCAAATAATTCACCCCTCCACTTT
CDR3aa: CASSFNQGQGANNSPLHF

v_gene: TRBV7-9
j_gene: TRBJ1-5
abundance: once
d_gene: -
CDR3nt: TGTGCCAGCAGCTTAGGGGGGACATGGCCCCAGCATTTT
CDR3aa: CASSLGGTWPQHF

v_gene: TRBV30
j_gene: TRBJ1-4
abundance: -
d_gene: TRBD1
CDR3nt: TGTGCCTGGAGTCATCACGGGACAGATAGGGAAAAACTGTTTTTT
CDR3aa: CAWSHHGTDREKLFF

v_gene: TRBV2
j_gene: TRBJ1-2
abundance: -
d_gene: -
CDR3nt: TGTGCCAGCAGTGACGGGAACTATGGCTACACCTTC
CDR3aa: CASSDGNYGYTF

v_gene: TRBV6-1
j_gene: TRBJ2-7
abundance: medium-sized
d_gene: TRBD2
CDR3nt: TGTGCCAGCAGTGATTCCCCTAGCGGGAGGTCGACCTACGAGCAGTACTTC
CDR3aa: CASSDSPSGRSTYEQYF